The clone carrying this T cell receptor beta chain appeared many times. The antigen remains undetermined. The data are from a study of spatial heterogeneity in lung cancer. At the level of the study: Mean representation of each unique TCR and UMI combination in the raw reads exceeded 8.5 occurrences. Regarding the study as a whole: Relative to follow-up, resection was when ubiquitous expanded tumor TCRs appeared more in blood.

Trimming stripped 1 base from V and 6 bases from J, with 22 bases between. The CDR3 consists of 17 residues. Germline-derived CDR1 and CDR2 are MGHRA and YSYEKL. Unique molecular identifiers tagged every individual TCR cDNA molecule. TCRdb fed the 5' RACE reads into MiXCR, producing one record per CDR3 protein. The repertoire includes roughly 48,000 distinct CDR3 sequences, approximately 5% of them detected once, and approximately 10% sits in the top ten. Time point meaning: sample taken at primary tumor resection. Whole RNA was taken from tumor, nontumor lung or frozen PBMC; it was then sequenced unsorted. Donors were approximately 70 untreated early-stage non-small cell lung cancer patients.

The receptor was isolated from a male donor with early-stage non-small cell lung cancer. Source: PBMCs, taken at surgery. V usage is TRBV4-1 and J usage is TRBJ2-7; D not resolved. The CDR3 bases are TGCGCCAGCAGCCAAGGTGAGATTAGGAGCCCGGGTCGCGAGCAGTACTTC. Protein product: CASSQGEIRSPGREQYF.